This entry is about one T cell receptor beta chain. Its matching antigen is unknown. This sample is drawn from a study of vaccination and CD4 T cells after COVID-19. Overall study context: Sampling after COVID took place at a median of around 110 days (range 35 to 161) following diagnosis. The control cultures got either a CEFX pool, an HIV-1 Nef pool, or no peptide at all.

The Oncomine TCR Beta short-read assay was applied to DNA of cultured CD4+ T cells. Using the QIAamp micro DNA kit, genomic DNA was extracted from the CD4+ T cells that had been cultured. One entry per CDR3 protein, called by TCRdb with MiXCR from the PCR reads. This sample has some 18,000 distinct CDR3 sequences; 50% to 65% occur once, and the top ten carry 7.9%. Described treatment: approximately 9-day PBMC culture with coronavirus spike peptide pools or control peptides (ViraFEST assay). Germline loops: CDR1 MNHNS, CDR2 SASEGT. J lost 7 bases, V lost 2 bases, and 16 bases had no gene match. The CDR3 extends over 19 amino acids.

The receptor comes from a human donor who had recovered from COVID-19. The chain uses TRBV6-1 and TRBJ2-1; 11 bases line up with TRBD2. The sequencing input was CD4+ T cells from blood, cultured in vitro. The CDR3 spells CASSELLSGRAQWRNEQFF. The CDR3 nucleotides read TGTGCCAGCAGTGAACTCCTTAGCGGGAGGGCCCAATGGAGGAATGAGCAGTTCTTC.